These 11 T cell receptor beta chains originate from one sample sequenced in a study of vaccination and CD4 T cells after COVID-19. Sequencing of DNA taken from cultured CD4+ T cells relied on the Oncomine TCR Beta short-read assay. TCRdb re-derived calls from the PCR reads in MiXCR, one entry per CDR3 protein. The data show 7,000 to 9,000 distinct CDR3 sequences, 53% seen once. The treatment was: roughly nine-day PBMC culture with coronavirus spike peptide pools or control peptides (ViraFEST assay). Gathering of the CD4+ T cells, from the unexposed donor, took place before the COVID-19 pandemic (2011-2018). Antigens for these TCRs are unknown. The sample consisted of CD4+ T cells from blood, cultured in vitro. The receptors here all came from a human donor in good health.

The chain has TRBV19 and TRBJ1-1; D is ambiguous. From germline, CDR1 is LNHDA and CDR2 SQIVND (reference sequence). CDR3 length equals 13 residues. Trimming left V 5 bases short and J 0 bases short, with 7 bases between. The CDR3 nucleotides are TGTGCCAGTAGTTCGGACCTGAACACTGAAGCTTTCTTT. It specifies CASSSDLNTEAFF.

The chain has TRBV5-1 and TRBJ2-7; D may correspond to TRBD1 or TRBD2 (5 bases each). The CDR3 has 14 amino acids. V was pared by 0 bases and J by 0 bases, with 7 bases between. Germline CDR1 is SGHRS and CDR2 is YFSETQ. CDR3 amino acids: CASSLGGTSYEQYF. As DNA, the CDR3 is TGCGCCAGCAGCTTGGGGGGGACCTCCTACGAGCAGTACTTC.

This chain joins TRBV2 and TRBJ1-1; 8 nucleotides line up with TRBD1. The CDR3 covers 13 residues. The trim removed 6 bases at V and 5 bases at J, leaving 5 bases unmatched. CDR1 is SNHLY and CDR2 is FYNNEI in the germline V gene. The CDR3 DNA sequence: TGTGCCAGCAGGCAGGGGGCTGGGACTGAAGCTTTCTTT. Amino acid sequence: CASRQGAGTEAFF. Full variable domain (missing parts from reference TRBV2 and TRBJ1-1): EPEVTQTPSHQVTQMGQEVILRCVPISNHLYFYWYRQILGQKVEFLVSFYNNEISEKSEIFDDQFSVERPDGSNFTLKIRSTKLEDSAMYFCASRQGAGTEAFFGQGTRLTVV.

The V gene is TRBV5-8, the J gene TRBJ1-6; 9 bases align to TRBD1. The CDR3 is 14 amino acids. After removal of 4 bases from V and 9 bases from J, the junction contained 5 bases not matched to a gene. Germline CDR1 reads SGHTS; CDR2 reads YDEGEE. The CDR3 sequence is CASSDRGSVSPLHF. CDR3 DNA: TGTGCCAGCAGCGACAGGGGGAGTGTTTCACCCCTCCACTTT. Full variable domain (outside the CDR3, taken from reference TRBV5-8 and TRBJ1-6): EAGVTQSPTHLIKTRGQQATLRCSPISGHTSVYWYQQALGLGLQFLLWYDEGEERNRGNFPPRFSGRQFPNYSSELNVNALELEDSALYLCASSDRGSVSPLHFGNGTRLTVT.

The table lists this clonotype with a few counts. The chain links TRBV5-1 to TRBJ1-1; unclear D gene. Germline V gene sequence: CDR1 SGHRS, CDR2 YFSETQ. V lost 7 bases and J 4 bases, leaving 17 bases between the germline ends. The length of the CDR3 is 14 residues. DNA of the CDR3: TGCGCCAGCTCCCATGCGTCCTCGGGCACTGAAGCTTTCTTT. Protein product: CASSHASSGTEAFF.

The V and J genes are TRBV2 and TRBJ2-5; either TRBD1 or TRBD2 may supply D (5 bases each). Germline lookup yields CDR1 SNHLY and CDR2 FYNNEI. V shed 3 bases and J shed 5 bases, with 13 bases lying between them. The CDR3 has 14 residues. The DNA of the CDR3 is TGTGCCAGCAGTGATTGGGGGAGTGGGGAGACCCAGTACTTC. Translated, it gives CASSDWGSGETQYF.

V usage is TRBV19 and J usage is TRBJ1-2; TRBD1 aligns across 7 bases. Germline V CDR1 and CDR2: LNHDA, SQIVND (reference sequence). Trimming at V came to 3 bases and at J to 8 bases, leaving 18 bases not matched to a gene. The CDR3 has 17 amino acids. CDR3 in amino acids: CASSIFSAGNRGLGYTF. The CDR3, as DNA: TGTGCCAGTAGTATCTTTTCGGCGGGCAACAGGGGTCTCGGCTACACCTTC.

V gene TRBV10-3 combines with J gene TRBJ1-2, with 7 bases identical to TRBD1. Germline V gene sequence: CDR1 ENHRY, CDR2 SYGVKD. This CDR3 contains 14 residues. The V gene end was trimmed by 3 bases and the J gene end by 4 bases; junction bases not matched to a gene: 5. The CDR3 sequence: CAISDRQGAYGYTF. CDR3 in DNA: TGTGCCATCAGTGACCGACAGGGAGCCTATGGCTACACCTTC.

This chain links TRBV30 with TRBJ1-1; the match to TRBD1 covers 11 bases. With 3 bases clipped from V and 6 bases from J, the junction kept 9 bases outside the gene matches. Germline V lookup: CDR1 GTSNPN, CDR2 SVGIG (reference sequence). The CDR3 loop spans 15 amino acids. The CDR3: CAWRQSGTGGPEAFF. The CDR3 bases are TGTGCCTGGAGACAATCTGGGACAGGGGGGCCTGAAGCTTTCTTT.

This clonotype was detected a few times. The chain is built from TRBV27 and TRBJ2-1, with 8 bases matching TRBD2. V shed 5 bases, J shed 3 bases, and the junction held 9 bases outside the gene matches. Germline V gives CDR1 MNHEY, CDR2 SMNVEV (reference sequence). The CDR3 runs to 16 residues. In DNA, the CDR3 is TGTGCCAGCAGTCCCGCGGGGGGAGCGAGCTACAATGAGCAGTTCTTC. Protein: CASSPAGGASYNEQFF.

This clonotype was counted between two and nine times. The CDR3 region is CASSLWGRINTEAFF. The CDR3 DNA sequence: TGTGCCAGCAGTTTATGGGGCCGGATCAACACTGAAGCTTTCTTT. V usage is TRBV12-3 or TRBV12-4 and J usage is TRBJ1-1, with a tentative D call TRBD1 (5 bases). CDR3 length: 15 residues. V was shortened by 2 bases and J by 2 bases, with 12 bases between the two germline ends.